Listed below are T cell receptor beta chains from one sample, sequenced in a study of human T cells and chemical hapten exposure. TCRdb reprocessed the RACE reads with MiXCR, giving one entry per CDR3 protein. The table has under 100,000 distinct CDR3 sequences, approximately 10% seen once. The sequencing used whole blood, collected in connection with sensitization to the hapten diphenylcyclopropenone (DPC). All receptors come from a woman in her thirties or forties with alopecia areata. Some clones in this sample may be carry-over from other donors' samples. CDR3s include the opening cysteine and the closing phenylalanine or tryptophan. The D gene is left open where the match is weak. Only part of the rows carry a size: once, few, many, or a class if the clone is expanded.

TRBD2	TRBV20-1	many	TRBJ2-2	TGCAGTGCTCAGGGACTAGCGGGCACGAACACCGGGGAGCTGTTTTTT	CSAQGLAGTNTGELFF
TRBD2	TRBV7-8	few	TRBJ2-5	TGTGCCAGCACCGGAGGTGGGACTAGCGGGTTGACCCAGTACTTC	CASTGGGTSGLTQYF
.	TRBV6-5	many	TRBJ1-2	TGTGCCAGCAGTTACTCCGACAAGAGCTATGGCTACACCTTC	CASSYSDKSYGYTF
TRBD2	TRBV12-3/TRBV12-4	.	TRBJ2-4	TGTGCCAGCAGTTTAGTGATAGCGGGAGTTAACATTCAGTACTTC	CASSLVIAGVNIQYF
TRBD2	TRBV10-3	.	TRBJ2-5	TGTGCCATCAGTGAGAGGGTTAGCGGGGGCCAAGAGACCCAGTACTTC	CAISERVSGGQETQYF
.	TRBV18	.	TRBJ1-5	TGTGCCAGCTCACGTATTGCCGGGGGCAATCAGCCCCAGCATTTT	CASSRIAGGNQPQHF
.	TRBV29-1	many	TRBJ2-7	TGCAGCGTTGAAGGGGGAACAGGGAGCACGGGGGAGCAGTACTTC	CSVEGGTGSTGEQYF
.	TRBV28	few	TRBJ1-6	TGTGCCAGCAGTTTCCAGGGAACCTCGCCGCCCCTCCACTTT	CASSFQGTSPPLHF
TRBD1	TRBV18	many	TRBJ1-3	TGTGCCAGCTCACCTCCGACAGGGAGGACTGGAAACACCATATATTTT	CASSPPTGRTGNTIYF
.	TRBV12-5	few	TRBJ2-1	TGTGCTAGTGGTTTGTCCCCTAGGGGGGGCGTGTCCAAGTACAGGTTCTTC	CASGLSPRGGVSKYRFF
.	TRBV7-3	.	TRBJ2-7	TGTGCCAGCAGCCTCAAACACGGGTTGTCAGAGCAGTACTTC	CASSLKHGLSEQYF
TRBD2	TRBV20-1	many	TRBJ2-1	TGCAGTGCGATAGTAGCGGGCGGGTCCTACAATGAGCAGTTCTTC	CSAIVAGGSYNEQFF
.	TRBV27	.	TRBJ2-3	TGTGCCAGCAGTTTTTATAATACGCAGTATTTT	CASSFYNTQYF
.	TRBV6-6	many	TRBJ2-5	TGTGCCAGCCTTCTCGACAGTCTGGAGACCCAGTACTTC	CASLLDSLETQYF
.	TRBV7-9	many	TRBJ2-2	TGTGCCAGCAGCTTAGATGGCGCCGGGGAGCTGTTTTTT	CASSLDGAGELFF
TRBD1	TRBV28	few	TRBJ1-1	TGTGCCAGCAGTCAAGGGACAGGGGGCGCGTGGATGAACACTGAAGCTTTCTTT	CASSQGTGGAWMNTEAFF
.	TRBV6-5	.	TRBJ2-3	TGTGCCACCGGGCGAGCGGGTAGCACAGATACGCAGTATTTT	CATGRAGSTDTQYF
TRBD1	TRBV20-1	many	TRBJ2-2	TGCAGTGCTAGAGGGACAGGGCCCGGGGAGCTGTTTTTT	CSARGTGPGELFF
.	TRBV10-1	many	TRBJ2-3	TGCGCCAGCAGTGAGTCCCAGGCCGGCACAGATACGCAGTATTTT	CASSESQAGTDTQYF